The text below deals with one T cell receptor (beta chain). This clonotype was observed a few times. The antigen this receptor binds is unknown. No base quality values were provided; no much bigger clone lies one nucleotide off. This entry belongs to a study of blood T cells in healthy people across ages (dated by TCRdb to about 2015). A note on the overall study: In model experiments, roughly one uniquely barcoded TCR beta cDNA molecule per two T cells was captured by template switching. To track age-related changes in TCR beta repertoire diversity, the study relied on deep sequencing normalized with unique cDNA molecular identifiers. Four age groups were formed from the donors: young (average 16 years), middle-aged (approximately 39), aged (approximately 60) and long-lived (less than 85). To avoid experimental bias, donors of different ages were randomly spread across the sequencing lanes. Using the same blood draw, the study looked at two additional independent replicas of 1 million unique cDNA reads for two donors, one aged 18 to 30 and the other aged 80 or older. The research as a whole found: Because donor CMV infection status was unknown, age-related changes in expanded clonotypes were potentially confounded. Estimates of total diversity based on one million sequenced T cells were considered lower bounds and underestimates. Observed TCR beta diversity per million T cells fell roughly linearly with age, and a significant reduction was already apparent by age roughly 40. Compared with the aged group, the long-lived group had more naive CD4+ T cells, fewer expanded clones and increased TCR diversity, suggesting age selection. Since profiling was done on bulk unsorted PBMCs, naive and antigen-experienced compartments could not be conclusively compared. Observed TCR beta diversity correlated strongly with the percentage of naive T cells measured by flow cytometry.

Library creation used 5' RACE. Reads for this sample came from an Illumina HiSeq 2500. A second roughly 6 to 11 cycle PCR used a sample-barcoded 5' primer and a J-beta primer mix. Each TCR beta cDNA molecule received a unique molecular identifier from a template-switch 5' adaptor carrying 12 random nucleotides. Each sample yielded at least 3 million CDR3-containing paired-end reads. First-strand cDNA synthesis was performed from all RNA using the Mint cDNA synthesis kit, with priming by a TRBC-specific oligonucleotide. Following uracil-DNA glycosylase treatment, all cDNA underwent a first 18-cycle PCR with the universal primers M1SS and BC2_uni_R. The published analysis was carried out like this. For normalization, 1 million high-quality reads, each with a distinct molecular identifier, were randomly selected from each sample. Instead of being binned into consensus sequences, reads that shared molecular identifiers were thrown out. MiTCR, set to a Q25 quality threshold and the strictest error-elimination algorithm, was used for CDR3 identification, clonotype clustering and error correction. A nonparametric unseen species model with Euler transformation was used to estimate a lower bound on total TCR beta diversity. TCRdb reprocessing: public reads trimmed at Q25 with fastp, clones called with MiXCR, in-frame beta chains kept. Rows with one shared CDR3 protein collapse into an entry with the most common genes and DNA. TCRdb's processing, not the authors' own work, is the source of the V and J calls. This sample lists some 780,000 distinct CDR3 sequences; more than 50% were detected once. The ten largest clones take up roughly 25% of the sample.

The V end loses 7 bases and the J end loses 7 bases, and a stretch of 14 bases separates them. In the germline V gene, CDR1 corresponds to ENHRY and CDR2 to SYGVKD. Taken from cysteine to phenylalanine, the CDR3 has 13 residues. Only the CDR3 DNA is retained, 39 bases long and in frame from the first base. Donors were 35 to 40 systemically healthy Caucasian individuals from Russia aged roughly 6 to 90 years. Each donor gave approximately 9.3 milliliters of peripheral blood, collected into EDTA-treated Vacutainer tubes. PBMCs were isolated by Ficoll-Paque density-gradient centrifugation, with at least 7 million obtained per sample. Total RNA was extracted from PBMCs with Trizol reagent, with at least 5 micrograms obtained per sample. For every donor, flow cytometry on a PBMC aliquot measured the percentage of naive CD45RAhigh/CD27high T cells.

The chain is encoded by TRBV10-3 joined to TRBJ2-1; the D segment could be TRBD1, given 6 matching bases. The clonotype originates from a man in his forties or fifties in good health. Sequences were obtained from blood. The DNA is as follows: TGTGCCATCACGGGCAGGGACACGAATGAGCAGTTCTTC. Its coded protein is CAITGRDTNEQFF.